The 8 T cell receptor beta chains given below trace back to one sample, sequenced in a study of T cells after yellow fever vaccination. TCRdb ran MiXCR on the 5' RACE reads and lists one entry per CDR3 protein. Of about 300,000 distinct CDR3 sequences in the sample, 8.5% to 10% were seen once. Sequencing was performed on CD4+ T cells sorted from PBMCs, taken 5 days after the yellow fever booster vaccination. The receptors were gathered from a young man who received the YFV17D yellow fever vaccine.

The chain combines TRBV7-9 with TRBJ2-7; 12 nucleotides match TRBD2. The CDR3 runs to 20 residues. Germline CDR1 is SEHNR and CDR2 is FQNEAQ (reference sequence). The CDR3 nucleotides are TGTGCTCGGACGAGGGGAGAGTCGGCTAGCGGGGGGGCAGCCTCCTACGAGCAGTACGTC. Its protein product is CARTRGESASGGAASYEQYV.

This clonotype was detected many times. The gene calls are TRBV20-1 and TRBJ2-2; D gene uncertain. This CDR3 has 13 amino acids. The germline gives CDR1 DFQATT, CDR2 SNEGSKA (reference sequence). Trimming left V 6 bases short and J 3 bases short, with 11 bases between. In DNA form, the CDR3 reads TGCAGTGCAAATGCACCCTACACCGGGGAGCTGTTTTTT. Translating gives CSANAPYTGELFF.

The CDR3 region is CASSLVPLTDTQYF. In DNA, the CDR3 is TGTGCCAGCAGCTTAGTTCCCCTCACAGATACGCAGTATTTT. The V call is TRBV7-2, the J call TRBJ2-3; D is unresolved. The germline V gene encodes CDR1 SGHTA and CDR2 FQGNSA. The V and J ends lost 1 base and 2 bases respectively, with 7 bases between them. The CDR3 has 14 residues.

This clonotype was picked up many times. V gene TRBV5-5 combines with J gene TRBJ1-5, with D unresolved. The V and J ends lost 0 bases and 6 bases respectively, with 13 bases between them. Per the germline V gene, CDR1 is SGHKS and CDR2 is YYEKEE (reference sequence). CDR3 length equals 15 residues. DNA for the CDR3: TGTGCCAGCAGCTTGGCCGCGGGAGGCGGTCAGCCCCAGCATTTT. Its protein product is CASSLAAGGGQPQHF.

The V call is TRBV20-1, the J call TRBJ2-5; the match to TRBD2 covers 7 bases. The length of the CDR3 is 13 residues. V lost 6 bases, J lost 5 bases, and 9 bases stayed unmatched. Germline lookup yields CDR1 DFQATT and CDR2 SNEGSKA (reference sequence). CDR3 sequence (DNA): TGCAGTGCCGGCGCGGGGGATCGGGAGACCCAGTACTTC. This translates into CSAGAGDRETQYF.

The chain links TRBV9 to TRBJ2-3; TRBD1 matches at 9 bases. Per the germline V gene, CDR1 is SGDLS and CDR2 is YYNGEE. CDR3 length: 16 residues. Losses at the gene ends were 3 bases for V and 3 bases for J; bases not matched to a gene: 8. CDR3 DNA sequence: TGTGCCAGCAGCGCAGGCGGGACAGGGACTACAGATACGCAGTATTTT. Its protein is CASSAGGTGTTDTQYF. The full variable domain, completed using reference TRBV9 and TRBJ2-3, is DSGVTQTPKHLITATGQRVTLRCSPRSGDLSVYWYQQSLDQGLQFLIQYYNGEERAKGNILERFSAQQFPDLHSELNLSSLELGDSALYFCASSAGGTGTTDTQYFGPGTRLTVL.

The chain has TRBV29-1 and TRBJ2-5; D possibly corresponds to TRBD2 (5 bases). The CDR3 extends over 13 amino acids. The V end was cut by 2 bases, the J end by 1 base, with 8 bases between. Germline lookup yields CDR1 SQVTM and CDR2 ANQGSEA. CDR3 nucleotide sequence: TGCAGCGTTGAACGGGGTATCCAAGAGACCCAGTACTTC. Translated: CSVERGIQETQYF. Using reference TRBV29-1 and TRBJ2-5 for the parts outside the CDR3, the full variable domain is SAVISQKPSRDICQRGTSLTIQCQVDSQVTMMFWYRQQPGQSLTLIATANQGSEATYESGFVIDKFPISRPNLTFSTLTVSNMSPEDSSIYLCSVERGIQETQYFGPGTRLLVL.

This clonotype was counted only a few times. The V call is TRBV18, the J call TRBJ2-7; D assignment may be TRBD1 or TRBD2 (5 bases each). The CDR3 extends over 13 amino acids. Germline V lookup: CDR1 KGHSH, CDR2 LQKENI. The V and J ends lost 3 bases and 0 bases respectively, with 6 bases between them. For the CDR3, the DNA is TGTGCCAGCTCACCGGGGGACTCCTACGAGCAGTACTTC. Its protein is CASSPGDSYEQYF.